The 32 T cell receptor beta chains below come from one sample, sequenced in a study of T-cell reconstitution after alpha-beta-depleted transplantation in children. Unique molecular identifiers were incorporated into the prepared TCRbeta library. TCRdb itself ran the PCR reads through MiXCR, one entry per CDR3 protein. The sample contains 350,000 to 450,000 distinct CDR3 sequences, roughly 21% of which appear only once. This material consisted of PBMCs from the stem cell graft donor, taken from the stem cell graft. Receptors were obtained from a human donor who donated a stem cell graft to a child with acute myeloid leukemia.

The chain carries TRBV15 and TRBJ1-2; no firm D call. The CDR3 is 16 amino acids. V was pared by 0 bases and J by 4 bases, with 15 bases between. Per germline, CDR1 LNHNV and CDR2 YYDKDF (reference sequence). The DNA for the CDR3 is TGTGCCACCAGCAGAGATCTGGAGAGATCAGGCTATGGCTACACCTTC. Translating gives CATSRDLERSGYGYTF.

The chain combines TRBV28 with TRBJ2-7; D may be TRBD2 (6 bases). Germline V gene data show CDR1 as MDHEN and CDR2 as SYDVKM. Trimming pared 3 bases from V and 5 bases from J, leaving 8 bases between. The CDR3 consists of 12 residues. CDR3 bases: TGTGCCAGCAGTTTGCGGGAAGACGAGCAGTACTTC. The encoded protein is CASSLREDEQYF.

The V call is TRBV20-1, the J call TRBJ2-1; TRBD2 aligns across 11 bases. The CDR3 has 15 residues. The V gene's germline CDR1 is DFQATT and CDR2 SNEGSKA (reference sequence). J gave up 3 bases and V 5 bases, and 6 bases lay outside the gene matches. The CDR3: CSALLAGVNYNEQFF. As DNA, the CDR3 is TGCAGTGCTTTACTAGCGGGAGTTAACTACAATGAGCAGTTCTTC.

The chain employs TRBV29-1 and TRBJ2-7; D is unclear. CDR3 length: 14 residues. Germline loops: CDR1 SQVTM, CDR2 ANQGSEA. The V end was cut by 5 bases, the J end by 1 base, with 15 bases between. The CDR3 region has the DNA TGCAGCGTTATATGGTTGGGCAGATCCTACGAGCAGTACTTC. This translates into CSVIWLGRSYEQYF.

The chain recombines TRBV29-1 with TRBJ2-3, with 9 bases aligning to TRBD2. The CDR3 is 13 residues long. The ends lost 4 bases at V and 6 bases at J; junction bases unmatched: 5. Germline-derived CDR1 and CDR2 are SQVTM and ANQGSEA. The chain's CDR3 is CSVASGNSDTQYF. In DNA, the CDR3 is TGCAGCGTTGCTAGCGGGAATTCTGATACGCAGTATTTT.

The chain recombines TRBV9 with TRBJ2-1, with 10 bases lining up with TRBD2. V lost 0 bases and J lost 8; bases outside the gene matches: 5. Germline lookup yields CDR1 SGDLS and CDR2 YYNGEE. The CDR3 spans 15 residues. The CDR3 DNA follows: TGTGCCAGCAGCGTAGCAACTAGCGGGATATATGAGCAGTTCTTC. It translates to CASSVATSGIYEQFF.

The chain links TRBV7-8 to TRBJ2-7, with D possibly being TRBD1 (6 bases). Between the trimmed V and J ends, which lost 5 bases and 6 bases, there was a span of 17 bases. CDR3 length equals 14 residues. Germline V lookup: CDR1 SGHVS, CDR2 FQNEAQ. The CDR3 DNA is TGTGCCAGCAGCCCTCTACAGGGAACGGGCGAGCAGTACTTC. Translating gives CASSPLQGTGEQYF.

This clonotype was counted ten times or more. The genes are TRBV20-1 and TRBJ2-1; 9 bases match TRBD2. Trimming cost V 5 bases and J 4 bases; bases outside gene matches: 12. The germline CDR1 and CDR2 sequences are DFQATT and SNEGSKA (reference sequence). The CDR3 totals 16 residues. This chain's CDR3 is CSARASGRSPYNEQFF. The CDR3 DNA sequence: TGCAGTGCTCGTGCGAGCGGGAGGTCCCCATACAATGAGCAGTTCTTC.

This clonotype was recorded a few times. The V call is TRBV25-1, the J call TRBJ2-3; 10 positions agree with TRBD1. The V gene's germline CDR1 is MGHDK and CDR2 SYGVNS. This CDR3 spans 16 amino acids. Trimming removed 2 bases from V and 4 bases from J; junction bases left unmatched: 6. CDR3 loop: CASSERGQGSADTQYF. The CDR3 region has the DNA TGTGCCAGCAGTGAACGGGGACAGGGGTCCGCAGATACGCAGTATTTT.

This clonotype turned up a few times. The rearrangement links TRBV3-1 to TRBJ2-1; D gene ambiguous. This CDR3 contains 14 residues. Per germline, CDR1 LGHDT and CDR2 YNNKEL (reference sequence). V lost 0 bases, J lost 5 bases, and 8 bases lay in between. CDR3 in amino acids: CASSQDRPNNEQFF. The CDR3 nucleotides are TGTGCCAGCAGCCAAGATCGCCCCAACAATGAGCAGTTCTTC.

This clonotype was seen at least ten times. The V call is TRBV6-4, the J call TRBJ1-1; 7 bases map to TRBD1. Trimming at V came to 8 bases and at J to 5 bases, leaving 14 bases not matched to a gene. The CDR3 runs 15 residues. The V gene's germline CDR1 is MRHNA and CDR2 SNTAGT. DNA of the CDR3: TGTGCCAGCGGTGGTTGGACAGGACGGCGGACTGAAGCTTTCTTT. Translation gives CASGGWTGRRTEAFF.

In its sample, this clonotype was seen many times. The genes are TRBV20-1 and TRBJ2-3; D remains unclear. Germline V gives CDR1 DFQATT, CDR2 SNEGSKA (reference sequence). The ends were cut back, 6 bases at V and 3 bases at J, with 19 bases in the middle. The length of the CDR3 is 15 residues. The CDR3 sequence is CSATALSLWTDTQYF. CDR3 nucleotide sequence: TGCAGTGCCACTGCCTTATCTCTTTGGACAGATACGCAGTATTTT.

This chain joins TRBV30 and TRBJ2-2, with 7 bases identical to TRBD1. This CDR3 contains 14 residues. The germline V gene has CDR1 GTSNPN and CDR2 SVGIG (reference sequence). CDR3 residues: CAGQKNTNTGELFF. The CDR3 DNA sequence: TGTGCGGGACAGAAGAATACGAACACCGGGGAGCTGTTTTTT.

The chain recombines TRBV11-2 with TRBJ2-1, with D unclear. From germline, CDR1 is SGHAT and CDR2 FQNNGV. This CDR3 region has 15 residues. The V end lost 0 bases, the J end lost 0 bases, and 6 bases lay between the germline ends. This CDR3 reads CASSLDGPSYNEQFF. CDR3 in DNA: TGTGCCAGCAGCTTAGATGGCCCCTCCTACAATGAGCAGTTCTTC.

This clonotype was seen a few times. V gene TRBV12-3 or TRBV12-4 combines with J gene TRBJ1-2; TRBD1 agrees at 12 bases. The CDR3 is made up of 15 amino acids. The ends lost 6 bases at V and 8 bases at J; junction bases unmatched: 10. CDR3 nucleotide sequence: TGTGCCAGCAGCGCCGGGACAGGGGGCGCTCGGGGCTACACCTTC. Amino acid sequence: CASSAGTGGARGYTF.

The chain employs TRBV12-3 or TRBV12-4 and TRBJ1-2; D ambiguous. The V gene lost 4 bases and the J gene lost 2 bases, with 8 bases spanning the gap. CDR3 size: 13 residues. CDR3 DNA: TGTGCCAGCAGTTGGCAGATAAACTATGGCTACACCTTC. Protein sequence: CASSWQINYGYTF.

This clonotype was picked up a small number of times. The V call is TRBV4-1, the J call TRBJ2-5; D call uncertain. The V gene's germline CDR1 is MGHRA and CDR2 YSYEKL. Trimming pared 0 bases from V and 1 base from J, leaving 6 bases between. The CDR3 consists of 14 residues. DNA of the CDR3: TGCGCCAGCAGCCAAGAAGCACTCCAAGAGACCCAGTACTTC. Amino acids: CASSQEALQETQYF.

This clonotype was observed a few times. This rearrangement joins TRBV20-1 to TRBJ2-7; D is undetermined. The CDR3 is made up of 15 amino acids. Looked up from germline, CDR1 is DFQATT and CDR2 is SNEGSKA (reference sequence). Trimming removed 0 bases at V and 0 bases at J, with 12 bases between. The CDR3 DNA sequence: TGCAGTGCTAGAGATACCCGAGGCGCCTCCTACGAGCAGTACTTC. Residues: CSARDTRGASYEQYF.

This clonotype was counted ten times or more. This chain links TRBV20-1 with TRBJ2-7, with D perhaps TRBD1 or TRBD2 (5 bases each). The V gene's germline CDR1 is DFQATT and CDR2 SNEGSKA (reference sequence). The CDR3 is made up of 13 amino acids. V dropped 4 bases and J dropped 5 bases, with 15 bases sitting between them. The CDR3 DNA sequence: TGCAGTGCTACAGGGACCTTCCGAGACGAGCAGTACTTC. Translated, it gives CSATGTFRDEQYF.

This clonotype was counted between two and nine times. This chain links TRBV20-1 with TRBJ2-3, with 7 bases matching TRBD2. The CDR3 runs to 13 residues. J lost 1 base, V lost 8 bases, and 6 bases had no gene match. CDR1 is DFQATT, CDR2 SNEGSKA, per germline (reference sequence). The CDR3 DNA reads TGCAGTCTGACTAGCCGCCGCACAGATACGCAGTATTTT. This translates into CSLTSRRTDTQYF.

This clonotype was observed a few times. CDR3 coding DNA: TGCAGTGCCCCTACTGAGCCGTTCGGGGAGCTGTTTTTT. Translating it yields CSAPTEPFGELFF. The genes are TRBV20-1 and TRBJ2-2; no reliable D call. Germline loops: CDR1 DFQATT, CDR2 SNEGSKA (reference sequence). Trimming removed 6 bases from V and 7 bases from J, with 15 bases in between. There are 13 residues in the CDR3.

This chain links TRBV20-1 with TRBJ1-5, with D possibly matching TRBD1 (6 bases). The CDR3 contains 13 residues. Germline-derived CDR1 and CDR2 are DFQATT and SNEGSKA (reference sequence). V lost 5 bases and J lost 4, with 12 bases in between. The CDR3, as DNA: TGCAGTGCTGCCCGGGACACGAATCAGCCCCAGCATTTT. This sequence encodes CSAARDTNQPQHF.

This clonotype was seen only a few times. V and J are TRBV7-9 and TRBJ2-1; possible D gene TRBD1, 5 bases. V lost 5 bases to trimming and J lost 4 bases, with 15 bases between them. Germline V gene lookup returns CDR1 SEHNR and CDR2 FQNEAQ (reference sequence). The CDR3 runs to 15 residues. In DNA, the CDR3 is TGTGCCAGCAGCCTAAGGAAGGGGCGATACAATGAGCAGTTCTTC. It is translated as CASSLRKGRYNEQFF.

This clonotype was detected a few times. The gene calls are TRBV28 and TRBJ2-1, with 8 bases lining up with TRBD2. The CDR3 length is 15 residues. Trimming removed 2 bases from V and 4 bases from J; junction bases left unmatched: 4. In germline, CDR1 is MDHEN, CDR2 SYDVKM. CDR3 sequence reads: CASSLIAGFYNEQFF. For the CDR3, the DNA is TGTGCCAGCAGTTTAATAGCGGGGTTTTACAATGAGCAGTTCTTC. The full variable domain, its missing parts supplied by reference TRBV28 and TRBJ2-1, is DVKVTQSSRYLVKRTGEKVFLECVQDMDHENMFWYRQDPGLGLRLIYFSYDVKMKEKGDIPEGYSVSREKKERFSLILESASTNQTSMYLCASSLIAGFYNEQFFGPGTRLTVL.

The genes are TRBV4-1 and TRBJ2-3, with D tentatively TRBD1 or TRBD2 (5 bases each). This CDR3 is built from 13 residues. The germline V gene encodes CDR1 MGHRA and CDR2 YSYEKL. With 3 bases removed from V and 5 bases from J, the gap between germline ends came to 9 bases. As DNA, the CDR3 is TGCGCCAGCAGCCATCCTGGGGGAGATACGCAGTATTTT. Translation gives CASSHPGGDTQYF.

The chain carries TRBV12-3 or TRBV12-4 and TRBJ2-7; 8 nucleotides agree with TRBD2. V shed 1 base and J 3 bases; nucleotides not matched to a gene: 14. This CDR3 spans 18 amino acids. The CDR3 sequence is CASSLEAGVSRANYEQYF. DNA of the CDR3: TGTGCCAGCAGTTTAGAAGCGGGAGTTTCTCGGGCCAACTACGAGCAGTACTTC.

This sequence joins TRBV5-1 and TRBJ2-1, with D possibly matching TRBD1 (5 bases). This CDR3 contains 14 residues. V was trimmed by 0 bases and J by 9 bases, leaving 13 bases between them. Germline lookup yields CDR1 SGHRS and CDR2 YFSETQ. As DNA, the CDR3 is TGCGCCAGCAGCTTGGGGGCAGGGTCGGGTGAGCAGTTCTTC. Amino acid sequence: CASSLGAGSGEQFF.

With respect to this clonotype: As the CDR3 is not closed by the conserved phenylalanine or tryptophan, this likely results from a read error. This chain's CDR3 is CSVSYSGNTIYL. CDR3 bases: TGCAGCGTCTCGTACTCTGGAAACACCATATATCTT. The chain joins TRBV29-1 to TRBJ1-3; D gene uncertain. Germline lookup yields CDR1 SQVTM and CDR2 ANQGSEA. Trimming shortened V by 6 bases and J by 0 bases, and 6 bases separated the two germline ends. The CDR3 length is 12 residues.

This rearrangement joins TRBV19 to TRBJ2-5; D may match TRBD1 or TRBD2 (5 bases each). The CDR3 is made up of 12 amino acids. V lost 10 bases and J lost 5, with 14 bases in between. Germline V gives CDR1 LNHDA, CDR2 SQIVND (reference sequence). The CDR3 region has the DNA TGTGCCACGGGACGGGGATTTGAGACCCAGTACTTC. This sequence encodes CATGRGFETQYF.

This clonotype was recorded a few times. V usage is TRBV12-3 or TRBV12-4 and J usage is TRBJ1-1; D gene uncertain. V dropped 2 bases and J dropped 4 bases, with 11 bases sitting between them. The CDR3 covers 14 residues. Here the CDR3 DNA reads TGTGCCAGCAGTTTACCCGGAAAGGGCACTGAAGCTTTCTTT. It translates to CASSLPGKGTEAFF.

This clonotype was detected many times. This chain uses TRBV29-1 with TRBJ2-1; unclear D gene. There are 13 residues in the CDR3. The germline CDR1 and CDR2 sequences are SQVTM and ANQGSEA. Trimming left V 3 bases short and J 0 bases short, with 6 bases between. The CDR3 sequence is CSVDGSSYNEQFF. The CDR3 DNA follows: TGCAGCGTTGATGGCAGCTCCTACAATGAGCAGTTCTTC.

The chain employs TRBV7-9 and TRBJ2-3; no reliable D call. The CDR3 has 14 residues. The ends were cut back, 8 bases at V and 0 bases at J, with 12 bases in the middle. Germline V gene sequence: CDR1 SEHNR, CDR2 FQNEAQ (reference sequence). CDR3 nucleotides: TGTGCCAGCGGCCTCGTCGGTAGCACAGATACGCAGTATTTT. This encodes CASGLVGSTDTQYF.